The text below deals with one T cell receptor beta chain. TCRdb's table, derived via immunoSEQ multiplex PCR, lists solely in-frame clones and lacks some. The repertoire includes approximately 230,000 clones, approximately 84% of them detected once, and 15% to 18% sits in the top ten. The data derive from a study of blood T cell repertoires in COVID-19. The CDR3 totals 13 residues. CDR1 is MGHRA, CDR2 YSYEKL, per germline. V dropped 0 bases and J dropped 9 bases, with 12 bases sitting between them. This chain connects TRBV4-1 to TRBJ2-7; D ambiguous. Source material: PBMCs or T cells enriched from blood (not recorded which). This clonotype was obtained from a man younger than 30 who had recovered from COVID-19. CDR3: CASSQDSGSGQYF. Here the CDR3 DNA reads TGCGCCAGCAGCCAAGATTCGGGTTCCGGGCAGTACTTC.